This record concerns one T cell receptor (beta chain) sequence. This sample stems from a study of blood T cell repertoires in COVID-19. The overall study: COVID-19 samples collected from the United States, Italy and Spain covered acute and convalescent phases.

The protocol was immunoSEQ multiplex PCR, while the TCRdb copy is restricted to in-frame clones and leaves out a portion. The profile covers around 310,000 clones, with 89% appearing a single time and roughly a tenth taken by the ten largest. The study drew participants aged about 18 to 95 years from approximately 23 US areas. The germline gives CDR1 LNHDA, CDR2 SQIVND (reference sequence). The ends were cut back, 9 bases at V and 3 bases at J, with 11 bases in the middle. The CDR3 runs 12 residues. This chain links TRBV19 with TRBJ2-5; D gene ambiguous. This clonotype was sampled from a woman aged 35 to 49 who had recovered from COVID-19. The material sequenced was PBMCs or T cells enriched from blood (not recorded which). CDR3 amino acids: CASKEGEETQYF. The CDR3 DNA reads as TGTGCCAGCAAAGAAGGAGAAGAGACCCAGTACTTC. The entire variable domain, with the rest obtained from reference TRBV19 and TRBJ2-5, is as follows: DGGITQSPKYLFRKEGQNVTLSCEQNLNHDAMYWYRQDPGQGLRLIYYSQIVNDFQKGDIAEGYSVSREKKESFPLTVTSAQKNPTAFYLCASKEGEETQYFGPGTRLLVL.